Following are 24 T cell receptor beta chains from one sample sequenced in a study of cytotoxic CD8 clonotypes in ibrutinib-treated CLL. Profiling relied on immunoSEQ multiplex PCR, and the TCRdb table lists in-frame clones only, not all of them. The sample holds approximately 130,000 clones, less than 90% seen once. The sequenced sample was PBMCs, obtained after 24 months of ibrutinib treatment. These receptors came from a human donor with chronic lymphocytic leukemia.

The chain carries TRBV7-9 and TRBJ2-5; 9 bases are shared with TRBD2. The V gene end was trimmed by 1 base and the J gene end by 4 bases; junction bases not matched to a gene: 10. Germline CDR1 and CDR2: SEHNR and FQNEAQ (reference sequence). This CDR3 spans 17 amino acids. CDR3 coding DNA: TGTGCCAGCAGCTTAGGTGGGGCGGGGGGGCCCGGAGAGACCCAGTACTTC. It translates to CASSLGGAGGPGETQYF.

The CDR3 DNA is TGTGCCAGCAGTAAGCCGGGACGGATAAACACTGAAGCTTTCTTT. Translating gives CASSKPGRINTEAFF. V and J are TRBV6-5 and TRBJ1-1, with D maybe TRBD1 (5 bases). Germline values: CDR1 MNHEY, CDR2 SVGAGI. CDR3 size: 15 residues. V was cut by 5 bases and J by 2 bases, with 15 bases left in between.

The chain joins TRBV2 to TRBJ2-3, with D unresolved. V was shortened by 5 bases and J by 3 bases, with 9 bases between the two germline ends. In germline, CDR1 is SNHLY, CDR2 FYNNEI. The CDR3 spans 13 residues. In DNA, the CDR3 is TGTGCCAGCAGTTATACCGAGACAGATACGCAGTATTTT. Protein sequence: CASSYTETDTQYF.

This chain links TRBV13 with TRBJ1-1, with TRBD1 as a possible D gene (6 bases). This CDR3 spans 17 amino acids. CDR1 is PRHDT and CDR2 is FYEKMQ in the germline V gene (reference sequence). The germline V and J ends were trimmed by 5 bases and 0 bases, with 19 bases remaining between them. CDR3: CASSLNPTRTVNTEAFF. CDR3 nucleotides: TGTGCCAGCAGCCTCAATCCGACTCGGACAGTGAACACTGAAGCTTTCTTT.

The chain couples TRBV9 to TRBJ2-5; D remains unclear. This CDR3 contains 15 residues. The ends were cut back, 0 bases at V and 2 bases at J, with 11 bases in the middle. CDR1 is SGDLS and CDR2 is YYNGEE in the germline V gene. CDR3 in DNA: TGTGCCAGCAGCGTAGGAGGAGCGATACAAGAGACCCAGTACTTC. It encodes CASSVGGAIQETQYF.

Here the CDR3 DNA reads TGCGCCAGCAGCCCAAACCAGATCGGACTAGCGGCCCTGAGCTCCTACAATGAGCAGTTCTTC. Translated, it gives CASSPNQIGLAALSSYNEQFF. This chain links TRBV5-1 with TRBJ2-1, with 10 bases that match TRBD2. The CDR3 is 21 amino acids. Germline lookup yields CDR1 SGHRS and CDR2 YFSETQ. The junction had 19 bases not matched to a gene; V was cut back by 4 bases and J by 0 bases.

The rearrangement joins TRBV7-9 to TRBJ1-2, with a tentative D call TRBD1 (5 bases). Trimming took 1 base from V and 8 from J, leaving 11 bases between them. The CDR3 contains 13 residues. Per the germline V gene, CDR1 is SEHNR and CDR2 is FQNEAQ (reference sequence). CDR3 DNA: TGTGCCAGCAGCTTAGTCGGGGCGGACGGCTACACCTTC. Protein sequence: CASSLVGADGYTF. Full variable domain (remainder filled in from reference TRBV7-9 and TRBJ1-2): DTGVSQNPRHKITKRGQNVTFRCDPISEHNRLYWYRQTLGQGPEFLTYFQNEAQLEKSRLLSDRFSAERPKGSFSTLEIQRTEQGDSAMYLCASSLVGADGYTFGSGTRLTVV.

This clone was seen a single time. CDR3 region: CASSSWTGRGTLEQYF. The CDR3 DNA is TGTGCCAGCAGCTCCTGGACAGGGCGGGGGACCCTCGAGCAGTACTTC. The chain carries TRBV11-1 and TRBJ2-7; perhaps TRBD1 as D (8 bases). The germline V gene encodes CDR1 SGHAT and CDR2 FQDESV (reference sequence). The CDR3 spans 16 residues. V gave up 4 bases and J gave up 6 bases, with 22 bases separating them.

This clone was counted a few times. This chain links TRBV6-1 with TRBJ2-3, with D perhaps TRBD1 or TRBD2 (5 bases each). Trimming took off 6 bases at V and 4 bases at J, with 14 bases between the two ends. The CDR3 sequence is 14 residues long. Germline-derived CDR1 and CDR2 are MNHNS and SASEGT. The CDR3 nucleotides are TGTGCCAGCAGCGCCCGGGGCAGGGCAGATACGCAGTATTTT. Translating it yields CASSARGRADTQYF.

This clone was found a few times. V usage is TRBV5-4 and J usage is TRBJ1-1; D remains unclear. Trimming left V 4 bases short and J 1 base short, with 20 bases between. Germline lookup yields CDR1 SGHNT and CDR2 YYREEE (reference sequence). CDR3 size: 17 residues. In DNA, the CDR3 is TGTGCCAGCAGCCCTGCTGGGTTGTCAGCGACGAACACTGAAGCTTTCTTT. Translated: CASSPAGLSATNTEAFF.

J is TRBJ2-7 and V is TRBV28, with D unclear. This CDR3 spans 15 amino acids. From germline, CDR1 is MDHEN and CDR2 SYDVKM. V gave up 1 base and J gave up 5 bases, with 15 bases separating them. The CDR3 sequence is CASSLSSPRGDEQYF. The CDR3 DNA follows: TGTGCCAGCAGTTTATCATCCCCGCGCGGAGACGAGCAGTACTTC.

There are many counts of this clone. The CDR3 DNA is TGTGCCAGCAGACGACAGGCGAACTATGGCTACACCTTC. Its translation is CASRRQANYGYTF. V is TRBV6-5 and J is TRBJ1-2; maybe TRBD1 (6 bases). CDR3 length: 13 residues. CDR1 MNHEY and CDR2 SVGAGI come from the germline V gene. V lost 6 bases, J lost 2 bases, and 10 bases lay in between.

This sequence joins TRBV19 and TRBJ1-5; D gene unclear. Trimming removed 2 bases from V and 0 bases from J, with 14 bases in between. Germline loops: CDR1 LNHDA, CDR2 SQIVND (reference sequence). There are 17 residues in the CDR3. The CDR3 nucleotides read TGTGCCAGTAGTATAAGTGCCGGATGGGATAGCAATCAGCCCCAGCATTTT. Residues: CASSISAGWDSNQPQHF.

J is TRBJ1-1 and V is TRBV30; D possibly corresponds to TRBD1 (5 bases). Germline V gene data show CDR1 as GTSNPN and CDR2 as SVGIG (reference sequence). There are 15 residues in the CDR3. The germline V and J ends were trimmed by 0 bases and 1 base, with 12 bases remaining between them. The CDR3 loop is CAWSVIRGRNTEAFF. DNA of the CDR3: TGTGCCTGGAGTGTGATTCGGGGACGGAACACTGAAGCTTTCTTT.

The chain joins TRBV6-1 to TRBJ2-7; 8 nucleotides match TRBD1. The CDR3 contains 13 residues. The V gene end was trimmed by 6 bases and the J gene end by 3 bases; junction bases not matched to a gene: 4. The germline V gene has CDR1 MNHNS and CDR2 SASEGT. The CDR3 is CASSLQGDYEQYF. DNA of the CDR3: TGTGCCAGCAGCTTACAGGGGGACTACGAGCAGTACTTC.

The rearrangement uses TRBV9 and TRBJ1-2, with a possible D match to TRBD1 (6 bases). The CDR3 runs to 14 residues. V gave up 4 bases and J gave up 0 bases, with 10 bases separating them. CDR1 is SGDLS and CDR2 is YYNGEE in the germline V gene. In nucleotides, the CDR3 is TGTGCCAGCAGCTCAGGGGTTGCTAACTATGGCTACACCTTC. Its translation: CASSSGVANYGYTF.

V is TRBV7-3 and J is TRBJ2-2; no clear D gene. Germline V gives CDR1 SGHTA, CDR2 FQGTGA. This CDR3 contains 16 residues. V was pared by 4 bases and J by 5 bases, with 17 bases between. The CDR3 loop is CASSSGTLRATGELFF. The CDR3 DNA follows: TGTGCCAGCAGCTCAGGAACACTTAGGGCTACCGGGGAGCTGTTTTTT.

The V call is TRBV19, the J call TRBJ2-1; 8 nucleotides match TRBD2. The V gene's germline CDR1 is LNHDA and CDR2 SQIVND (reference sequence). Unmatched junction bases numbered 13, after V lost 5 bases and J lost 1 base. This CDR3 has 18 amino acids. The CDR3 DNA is TGTGCCAGTAGTTCCCTCCCGGGGGGGCCTAGTTCCTACAATGAGCAGTTCTTC. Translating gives CASSSLPGGPSSYNEQFF.

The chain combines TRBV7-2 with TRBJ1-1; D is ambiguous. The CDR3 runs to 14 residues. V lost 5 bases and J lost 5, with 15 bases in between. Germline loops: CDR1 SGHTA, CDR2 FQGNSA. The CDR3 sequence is CASSVRPDGTEAFF. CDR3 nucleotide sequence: TGTGCCAGCAGCGTAAGGCCGGACGGGACTGAAGCTTTCTTT.

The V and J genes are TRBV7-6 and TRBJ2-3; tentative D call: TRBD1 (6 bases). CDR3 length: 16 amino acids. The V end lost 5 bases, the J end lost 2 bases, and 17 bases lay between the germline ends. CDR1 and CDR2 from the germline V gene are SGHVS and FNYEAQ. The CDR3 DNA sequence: TGTGCCAGCAGCGGCGCATCTGGGGGCATCACAGATACGCAGTATTTT. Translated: CASSGASGGITDTQYF.

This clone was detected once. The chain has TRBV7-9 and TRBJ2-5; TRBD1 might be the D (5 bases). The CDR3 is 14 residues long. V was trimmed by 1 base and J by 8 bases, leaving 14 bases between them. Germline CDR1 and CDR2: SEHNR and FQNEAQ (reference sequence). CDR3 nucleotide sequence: TGTGCCAGCAGCTTAGAGGAACAGGCCCGAACCCAGTACTTC. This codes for CASSLEEQARTQYF.

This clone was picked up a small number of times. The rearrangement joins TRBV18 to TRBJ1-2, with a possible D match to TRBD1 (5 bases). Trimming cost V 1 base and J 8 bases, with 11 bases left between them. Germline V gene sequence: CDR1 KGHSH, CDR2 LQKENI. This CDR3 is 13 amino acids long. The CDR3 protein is CASSPQGQNGYTF. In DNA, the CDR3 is TGTGCCAGCTCACCACAGGGGCAGAACGGCTACACCTTC.

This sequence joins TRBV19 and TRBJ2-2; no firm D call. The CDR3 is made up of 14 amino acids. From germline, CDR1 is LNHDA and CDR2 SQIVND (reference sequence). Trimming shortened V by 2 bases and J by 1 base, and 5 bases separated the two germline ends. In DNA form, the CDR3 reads TGTGCCAGTAGTATATTACAGAACACCGGGGAGCTGTTTTTT. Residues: CASSILQNTGELFF.

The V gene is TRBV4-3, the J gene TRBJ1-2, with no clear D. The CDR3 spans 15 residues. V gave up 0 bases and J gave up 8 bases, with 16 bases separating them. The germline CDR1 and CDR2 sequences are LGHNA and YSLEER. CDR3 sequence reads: CASSQDLGPPDGYTF. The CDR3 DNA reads TGCGCCAGCAGCCAAGATTTAGGCCCCCCAGACGGCTACACCTTC.